Presented here are 18 T cell receptor beta chains from one specimen sequenced in a study of blood T cell repertoires in COVID-19. Sequencing was performed with immunoSEQ multiplex PCR; in TCRdb, only in-frame clones are kept and a portion is missing. The sample includes under 200,000 clones, approximately 82% of them seen just once. Material for sequencing was PBMCs or T cells enriched from blood (not recorded which). The source is a woman in her 50s in a cohort exposed to, infected with or recovered from COVID-19 (not recorded which).

CDR3 amino acids: CASSMSPTGWSNQPQHF. The CDR3 bases are TGTGCCAGTAGTATGTCTCCCACAGGATGGAGCAATCAGCCCCAGCATTTT. The chain carries TRBV19 and TRBJ1-5, with TRBD1 as a possible D gene (5 bases). Germline loops: CDR1 LNHDA, CDR2 SQIVND (reference sequence). Between the trimmed V and J ends, which lost 3 bases and 1 base, there was a span of 16 bases. The CDR3 contains 17 residues.

CDR3 nucleotides: TGTGCCAGCAGCAAATTAGGTACAGTCAACCAGCCCCAGCATTTT. As protein: CASSKLGTVNQPQHF. V gene TRBV19 combines with J gene TRBJ1-5; D is undetermined. Trimming took off 9 bases at V and 7 bases at J, with 22 bases between the two ends. Germline values: CDR1 LNHDA, CDR2 SQIVND (reference sequence). The CDR3 spans 15 residues.

This chain joins TRBV6-2 or TRBV6-3 and TRBJ2-5; TRBD2 agrees at 8 bases. The CDR3 is 16 amino acids. Losses at the gene ends were 5 bases for V and 2 bases for J; bases not matched to a gene: 10. CDR1 and CDR2 from the germline V gene are MNHEY and SVGEGT. This chain's CDR3 is CASSPGLVRLQETQYF. The DNA of the CDR3 is TGTGCCAGCAGTCCGGGACTAGTCCGCCTGCAAGAGACCCAGTACTTC.

This clone is a singleton in its sample. The genes are TRBV5-1 and TRBJ2-7, with 7 positions matching TRBD1. The J segment lost 0 bases and the V segment lost 4 bases, leaving 10 bases of the junction unmatched. Germline-derived CDR1 and CDR2 are SGHRS and YFSETQ. The CDR3 loop spans 16 amino acids. CDR3 region: CASSRTGTARSYEQYF. The CDR3 DNA is TGCGCCAGCAGCCGTACCGGGACAGCCCGCTCCTACGAGCAGTACTTC. Looking up the rest from reference TRBV5-1 and TRBJ2-7 gives the full variable domain: KAGVTQTPRYLIKTRGQQVTLSCSPISGHRSVSWYQQTPGQGLQFLFEYFSETQRNKGNFPGRFSGRQFSNSRSEMNVSTLELGDSALYLCASSRTGTARSYEQYFGPGTRLTVT.

V gene TRBV14 combines with J gene TRBJ2-1; 16 bases are a match to TRBD2. J lost 2 bases, V lost 0 bases, and 7 bases had no gene match. In germline, CDR1 is SGHDN, CDR2 FVKESK. The CDR3 has 20 residues. The CDR3 nucleotides read TGTGCCAGCAGCCAAGAAATTTCCGGGACTAGCGGGAGGGCCTACAATGAGCAGTTCTTC. Encoded protein: CASSQEISGTSGRAYNEQFF.

The J gene is TRBJ2-1, the V gene TRBV1; no DNA check was done on the table's D call, TRBD2. TRBV1 is a known pseudogene. The CDR3 is 16 amino acids. In nucleotides, the CDR3 is TGCACCAGCAGCCAAGAAAGGCTAGCGGGCTGTAATGAGCAGTTCTTC. This gives the protein CTSSQERLAGCNEQFF.

The V and J genes are TRBV21-1 and TRBJ1-5; TRBD1 is taken as the D call from the table, unchecked against the DNA. TRBV21-1 corresponds to a pseudogene. This CDR3 region has 14 residues. The CDR3 DNA reads TGTGCCAGCAGCAGAAGGGGTGGCAATCAGCCCCAGCATTTT. This translates into CASSRRGGNQPQHF.

This sequence joins TRBV7-9 and TRBJ1-4; D is possibly TRBD1 (5 bases). This CDR3 comprises 15 residues. The ends were cut back, 5 bases at V and 5 bases at J, with 15 bases in the middle. The germline gives CDR1 SEHNR, CDR2 FQNEAQ (reference sequence). The CDR3 loop is CASSRGGVLNEKLFF. CDR3 sequence (DNA): TGTGCCAGCAGCCGTGGGGGGGTATTGAATGAAAAACTGTTTTTT.

V is TRBV5-1 and J is TRBJ1-4, with D maybe TRBD1 (6 bases). This CDR3 has 15 amino acids. V was clipped by 4 bases and J by 0 bases, with 10 bases between them. Germline CDR1 reads SGHRS; CDR2 reads YFSETQ. The CDR3 DNA reads as TGCGCCAGCAGCGCACAGGGTGCAACTAATGAAAAACTGTTTTTT. This translates into CASSAQGATNEKLFF. The whole variable domain, filled in from reference TRBV5-1 and TRBJ1-4, reads KAGVTQTPRYLIKTRGQQVTLSCSPISGHRSVSWYQQTPGQGLQFLFEYFSETQRNKGNFPGRFSGRQFSNSRSEMNVSTLELGDSALYLCASSAQGATNEKLFFGSGTQLSVL.

The gene calls are TRBV6-2 or TRBV6-3 and TRBJ1-1; D remains ambiguous. V was shortened by 6 bases and J by 1 base, with 6 bases between the two germline ends. The CDR3 covers 12 residues. CDR1 is MNHEY and CDR2 is SVGEGT in the germline V gene. The CDR3 DNA follows: TGTGCCAGCAGCCTAGAGAACACTGAAGCTTTCTTT. Protein product: CASSLENTEAFF.

The chain has TRBV20-1 and TRBJ1-1, with 9 bases fitting TRBD1. Trimming took 5 bases from V and 11 from J; bases not matched to a gene: 6. Germline V gene data show CDR1 as DFQATT and CDR2 as SNEGSKA (reference sequence). The CDR3 loop spans 11 amino acids. CDR3 loop: CSAEGQGNAFF. For the CDR3, the DNA is TGCAGTGCTGAGGGACAGGGTAACGCTTTCTTT.

This chain uses TRBV28 with TRBJ2-1; 10 nucleotides agree with TRBD2. V was clipped by 1 base and J by 3 bases; unmatched bases: 3. The CDR3 extends over 16 amino acids. The germline V gene has CDR1 MDHEN and CDR2 SYDVKM. This CDR3 is CASSLYPSGSYNEQFF. The CDR3 nucleotides are TGTGCCAGCAGTTTATATCCTAGCGGGAGCTACAATGAGCAGTTCTTC.

This clone came up a few times. The gene calls are TRBV5-1 and TRBJ1-4; D may be TRBD1 (6 bases). There are 15 residues in the CDR3. V lost 3 bases to trimming and J lost 5 bases, with 14 bases between them. Germline assignment: CDR1 SGHRS and CDR2 YFSETQ. CDR3 DNA: TGCGCCAGCAGCTCTCAGGGGAACTCCAATGAAAAACTGTTTTTT. It is translated as CASSSQGNSNEKLFF.

The chain uses TRBV4-3 and TRBJ2-1, with D perhaps TRBD2 (7 bases). Trimming cost V 0 bases and J 8 bases, with 20 bases left between them. Germline values: CDR1 LGHNA, CDR2 YSLEER. This CDR3 comprises 17 residues. CDR3 loop: CASSQDGRGAFSDEQFF. As DNA, the CDR3 is TGCGCCAGCAGCCAAGATGGACGGGGGGCCTTTTCCGATGAGCAGTTCTTC.

This clone has just a few counts. This chain joins TRBV11-2 and TRBJ2-7; 8 bases map to TRBD2. Germline V CDR1 and CDR2: SGHAT, FQNNGV. The CDR3 extends over 13 amino acids. Trimming at V came to 6 bases and at J to 10 bases, leaving 11 bases not matched to a gene. CDR3 bases: TGTGCCAGCAGTACCCCCCGGGAGGGGCTACAGTACTTC. Translation: CASSTPREGLQYF.

This clone was seen ten or more times. J is TRBJ2-3 and V is TRBV10-1; D unclear. V was pared by 5 bases and J by 5 bases, with 14 bases between. The CDR3 consists of 14 residues. Germline V CDR1 and CDR2: WNHNN, SYGVQD (reference sequence). CDR3 in amino acids: CASSRTSGVDTQYF. DNA for the CDR3: TGCGCCAGCAGTCGAACTTCTGGAGTAGATACGCAGTATTTT.

The V call is TRBV28, the J call TRBJ2-7, with TRBD1 matching 10 bases. J was trimmed by 4 bases and V by 5 bases; bases with no gene match: 8. The germline CDR1 and CDR2 sequences are MDHEN and SYDVKM. This CDR3 comprises 15 residues. DNA of the CDR3: TGTGCCAGCAGTGCACCGGGACAGGGGACGTACGAGCAGTACTTC. Its protein product is CASSAPGQGTYEQYF.

The chain uses TRBV11-2 and TRBJ2-4; the D gene is possibly TRBD2 (5 bases). This CDR3 is 13 amino acids long. Germline CDR1 is SGHAT and CDR2 is FQNNGV. V lost 4 bases, J lost 8 bases, and 12 bases lay in between. The DNA of the CDR3 is TGTGCCAGCAGCTCACGAGGGCGGGACATTCAGTACTTC. Amino acids: CASSSRGRDIQYF. The full variable domain, with the rest looked up from reference TRBV11-2 and TRBJ2-4, is EAGVAQSPRYKIIEKRQSVAFWCNPISGHATLYWYQQILGQGPKLLIQFQNNGVVDDSQLPKDRFSAERLKGVDSTLKIQPAKLEDSAVYLCASSSRGRDIQYFGAGTRLSVL.